This T cell receptor beta chain originates from a study of blood T cell repertoires in COVID-19. This clone occurred a few times. The repertoire was sequenced with immunoSEQ multiplex PCR; TCRdb's copy has only in-frame clones and lacks some. The table shows almost 300,000 clones, with more than 85% occurring only once. Germline lookup yields CDR1 SGDLS and CDR2 YYNGEE. Losses at the gene ends were 4 bases for V and 5 bases for J; bases not matched to a gene: 10. The CDR3 consists of 15 residues. This rearrangement joins TRBV9 to TRBJ1-2; 8 bases fit TRBD1. Material for sequencing was peripheral blood. This sequence was found in a man between 65 and 85 years old with acute or convalescent COVID-19. In nucleotides, the CDR3 is TGTGCCAGCAGCCCCGGACAGGGACTCCTTTATGGCTACACCTTC. It is translated as CASSPGQGLLYGYTF.